The clone carrying this T cell receptor beta chain appeared a few times. This specimen comes from a study of blood T cells in healthy people across ages. Through a sample-barcoded 5' primer and a J-beta primer mix, a second PCR was run for roughly 6 to 12 cycles. TCRdb reprocessed the 5' RACE reads via MiXCR and lists one record per CDR3 protein. This sample has some 1,000,000 distinct CDR3 sequences, with about 25% found just once. These data were likewise used in another study, on T cells of mothers and their children.

This receptor was identified in a girl aged 2 to 10 in good health. What was sequenced was blood.

CDR3 sequence: CASSLVSLAQYNEQFF. In DNA form, the CDR3 reads TGTGCCAGCAGCTTAGTTAGTCTAGCACAATACAATGAGCAGTTCTTC. This rearrangement joins TRBV11-2 to TRBJ2-1, with a tentative D call TRBD2 (5 bases). The V gene's germline CDR1 is SGHAT and CDR2 FQNNGV. Trimming cost V 1 base and J 4 bases, with 14 bases left between them. The CDR3 is 16 amino acids.